The 11 T cell receptor beta chains reported below all come from one sample, sequenced in a study of T-cell reconstitution after alpha-beta-depleted transplantation in children. Preparing the TCRbeta library involved the use of unique molecular identifiers. TCRdb ran MiXCR on the PCR reads and lists one entry per CDR3 protein. The data hold about 830,000 distinct CDR3 sequences, with 16% observed a single time. The source material was PBMCs, mostly from graft donor cells, sampled 360 days after TCRalphabeta/CD19-depleted stem cell transplant. The source is a male patient younger than 18 who had a stem cell transplant for acute lymphoblastic leukemia, so the T cells may come from the graft donor.

J is TRBJ2-5 and V is TRBV2; D is unclear. The germline CDR1 and CDR2 sequences are SNHLY and FYNNEI. Trimming shortened V by 7 bases and J by 5 bases, and 17 bases separated the two germline ends. This CDR3 contains 14 residues. CDR3: CASNIVNGIETQYF. CDR3 nucleotide sequence: TGTGCCAGCAACATAGTCAACGGAATCGAGACCCAGTACTTC.

The V call is TRBV29-1, the J call TRBJ2-1, with D possibly matching TRBD1 (5 bases). Trimming took off 0 bases at V and 4 bases at J, with 10 bases between the two ends. CDR1 is SQVTM, CDR2 ANQGSEA, per germline. The CDR3 extends over 14 amino acids. The CDR3 spells CSVEDKGLYNEQFF. The CDR3 DNA reads as TGCAGCGTTGAAGATAAGGGGCTTTACAATGAGCAGTTCTTC.

The J gene is TRBJ1-5, the V gene TRBV4-1, with D perhaps TRBD1 (5 bases). The germline V and J ends were trimmed by 1 base and 1 base, with 14 bases remaining between them. The CDR3 is 17 residues long. From germline, CDR1 is MGHRA and CDR2 YSYEKL. The CDR3 region is CASSQVFQGRSNQPQHF. The DNA of the CDR3 is TGCGCCAGCAGCCAAGTGTTCCAGGGACGGAGCAATCAGCCCCAGCATTTT.

This clonotype was counted once. V and J are TRBV20-1 and TRBJ1-2; possibly TRBD1 for D (6 bases). V dropped 1 base and J dropped 2 bases, with 11 bases sitting between them. The CDR3 consists of 14 residues. Germline CDR1 and CDR2: DFQATT and SNEGSKA (reference sequence). Here the CDR3 reads CSARVRTANYGYTF. DNA for the CDR3: TGCAGTGCTAGAGTCAGGACAGCCAACTATGGCTACACCTTC.

This chain links TRBV20-1 with TRBJ1-5; no clear D gene. Per germline, CDR1 DFQATT and CDR2 SNEGSKA (reference sequence). V was trimmed by 4 bases and J by 0 bases, leaving 10 bases between them. The CDR3 extends over 14 amino acids. The CDR3 DNA is TGCAGTGCTACCGAAGTCCATAGCAATCAGCCCCAGCATTTT. The encoded protein is CSATEVHSNQPQHF.

A few counts support this clonotype. The chain combines TRBV12-3 or TRBV12-4 with TRBJ2-3; a weak D match, TRBD2 (6 bases). Trimming took off 7 bases at V and 1 base at J, with 15 bases between the two ends. The CDR3 has 15 residues. The CDR3 reads CASKTDRRGTDTQYF. The CDR3, as DNA: TGTGCCAGCAAAACGGATCGGAGGGGCACAGATACGCAGTATTTT.

This clonotype was seen a few times. The chain has TRBV12-3 or TRBV12-4 and TRBJ2-5; 9 positions match TRBD1. The CDR3 is made up of 13 amino acids. V gave up 5 bases and J gave up 5 bases; unmatched junction bases: 3. This chain's CDR3 is CASSDRGFETQYF. The CDR3 DNA sequence: TGTGCCAGCAGTGACAGGGGGTTCGAGACCCAGTACTTC.

This clonotype was detected a few times. The rearrangement joins TRBV2 to TRBJ2-7; D ambiguous. The CDR3 length is 11 residues. V lost 4 bases to trimming and J lost 3 bases, with 4 bases between them. CDR1 and CDR2 from the germline V gene are SNHLY and FYNNEI. For the CDR3, the DNA is TGTGCCAGCAGTGGTATCTACGAGCAGTACTTC. It encodes CASSGIYEQYF.

DNA for the CDR3: TGTGCCAGCAGTTTATTTCGGGGGAGCCACACAGATACGCAGTATTTT. Its translation: CASSLFRGSHTDTQYF. The chain is built from TRBV28 and TRBJ2-3; maybe TRBD2 (6 bases). This CDR3 region has 16 residues. V gave up 1 base and J gave up 2 bases, with 13 bases separating them. CDR1 and CDR2 from the germline V gene are MDHEN and SYDVKM.

The chain employs TRBV10-3 and TRBJ2-4; D might be TRBD1 (6 bases). There are 12 residues in the CDR3. V was clipped by 2 bases and J by 7 bases, with 6 bases between them. Looked up from germline, CDR1 is ENHRY and CDR2 is SYGVKD. The CDR3 DNA is TGTGCCATCAGTGAGCAGGGGAACATTCAGTACTTC. Its protein is CAISEQGNIQYF.

The chain couples TRBV7-9 to TRBJ2-4; the match to TRBD2 covers 7 bases. The CDR3 spans 15 residues. Looked up from germline, CDR1 is SEHNR and CDR2 is FQNEAQ (reference sequence). The V gene end was trimmed by 4 bases and the J gene end by 6 bases; junction bases not matched to a gene: 9. The CDR3 DNA sequence: TGTGCCAGCAGCTCTGACGCGGGAGCGATAAACATTCAGTACTTC. This gives the protein CASSSDAGAINIQYF.